A single sample is the source of the 29 T cell receptor beta chains below, sequenced in a study of T cell responses to AZD1222 COVID-19 vaccine (dated by TCRdb to the early 2020s). Library preparation employed the immunoSEQ multiplex PCR assay. The table comes from immuneACCESS by way of TCRdb, which keeps in-frame sequences with V and J called. Part of the clones is missing from these tables; in studies checked, under half for an unresolved V gene and the rest for unknown reasons. The sample profile shows 75,000 to 90,000 clones; almost 80% of them were found once. The ten largest clones add up to about 21% of the sample. Sample time point, as interpreted from the label and publication: baseline before first vaccination. The sample in question was peripheral blood, obtained on day 0 of AZD1222 vaccination. The source is an adult in good health.

This chain links TRBV6-5 with TRBJ1-5; TRBD1 is a possible D gene (6 bases). Germline V gene lookup returns CDR1 MNHEY and CDR2 SVGAGI. CDR3 length equals 15 residues. With 3 bases removed from V and 4 bases from J, the gap between germline ends came to 13 bases. CDR3 amino acids: CASSYSRQANQPQHF. CDR3 coding DNA: TGTGCCAGCAGTTATTCCCGACAGGCTAATCAGCCCCAGCATTTT.

The genes are TRBV5-1 and TRBJ2-5; perhaps D is TRBD1 or TRBD2 (5 bases each). The CDR3 covers 14 residues. From germline, CDR1 is SGHRS and CDR2 YFSETQ. V was shortened by 4 bases and J by 2 bases, with 12 bases between the two germline ends. CDR3 coding DNA: TGCGCCAGCAGCAGGGACGGTATGCAAGAGACCCAGTACTTC. This encodes CASSRDGMQETQYF. The full variable domain, its missing parts supplied by reference TRBV5-1 and TRBJ2-5, is KAGVTQTPRYLIKTRGQQVTLSCSPISGHRSVSWYQQTPGQGLQFLFEYFSETQRNKGNFPGRFSGRQFSNSRSEMNVSTLELGDSALYLCASSRDGMQETQYFGPGTRLLVL.

The chain uses TRBV28 and TRBJ2-7; possibly TRBD1 for D (6 bases). Trimming stripped 4 bases from V and 4 bases from J, with 14 bases between. The CDR3 length is 14 residues. Germline V gene data show CDR1 as MDHEN and CDR2 as SYDVKM. The CDR3: CASSSPGRGYEQYF. The DNA for the CDR3 is TGTGCCAGCAGTTCCCCAGGCAGGGGTTACGAGCAGTACTTC.

The chain has TRBV5-1 and TRBJ2-1; D call uncertain. V shed 0 bases and J shed 5 bases, with 12 bases lying between them. Germline CDR1 is SGHRS and CDR2 is YFSETQ. The CDR3 totals 15 residues. CDR3 loop: CASSLGLTTDNEQFF. The DNA for the CDR3 is TGCGCCAGCAGCTTGGGCCTTACTACCGACAATGAGCAGTTCTTC.

CDR3 region: CASSLRQREGVEQFF. CDR3 DNA sequence: TGTGCCAGCAGCTTAAGGCAGCGGGAGGGTGTAGAGCAGTTCTTC. This rearrangement joins TRBV11-2 to TRBJ2-1; 10 bases map to TRBD2. The CDR3 extends over 15 amino acids. CDR1 is SGHAT and CDR2 is FQNNGV in the germline V gene. V lost 2 bases, J lost 10 bases, and 8 bases stayed unmatched.

The chain has TRBV5-1 and TRBJ2-1; 12 bases line up with TRBD1. Germline CDR1 reads SGHRS; CDR2 reads YFSETQ. The CDR3 loop spans 15 amino acids. V was pared by 3 bases and J by 6 bases, with 4 bases of the junction left unmatched. CDR3 nucleotides: TGCGCCAGCAGCTGGGGGACAGGGGGCTTCAATGAGCAGTTCTTC. Its protein product is CASSWGTGGFNEQFF.

The chain recombines TRBV7-8 with TRBJ2-1; either TRBD1 or TRBD2 may supply D (5 bases each). V was clipped by 4 bases and J by 5 bases, with 21 bases between them. CDR3 length equals 17 residues. Germline V lookup: CDR1 SGHVS, CDR2 FQNEAQ. The CDR3: CASSSITWGRDNNEQFF. In DNA, the CDR3 is TGTGCCAGCAGCTCCATCACGTGGGGACGAGATAACAATGAGCAGTTCTTC.

The chain links TRBV18 to TRBJ2-5; no clear D. The CDR3 length is 14 residues. The V gene's germline CDR1 is KGHSH and CDR2 LQKENI. Trimming pared 2 bases from V and 5 bases from J, leaving 12 bases between. CDR3 loop: CASSPFGEIETQYF. CDR3 coding DNA: TGTGCCAGCTCACCATTTGGGGAAATCGAGACCCAGTACTTC.

The V and J genes are TRBV29-1 and TRBJ2-1, with TRBD2 matching 8 bases. From germline, CDR1 is SQVTM and CDR2 ANQGSEA. The CDR3 sequence is 18 residues long. V lost 5 bases to trimming and J lost 1 base; unmatched junction nucleotides: 16. The CDR3: CSVRPYDSGILSYNEQFF. As DNA, the CDR3 is TGCAGCGTTCGACCTTACGATAGCGGGATTTTATCCTACAATGAGCAGTTCTTC.

The rearrangement joins TRBV5-6 to TRBJ2-7; 14 nucleotides align to TRBD2. J gave up 4 bases and V 1 base, and 13 bases lay outside the gene matches. Germline V gene lookup returns CDR1 SGHDT and CDR2 YYEEEE. The CDR3 runs to 19 residues. CDR3 in amino acids: CASSLLLYLTSGRGYEQYF. The CDR3 DNA sequence: TGTGCCAGCAGCTTGCTTTTATACCTGACTAGCGGGAGGGGTTACGAGCAGTACTTC.

CDR3 loop: CASSYPTTGEKLFF. CDR3 in DNA: TGTGCCAGCAGTTACCCCACGACAGGTGAAAAACTGTTTTTT. The rearrangement links TRBV6-6 to TRBJ1-4; possibly TRBD1 for D (6 bases). CDR1 MNHNY and CDR2 SVGAGI come from the germline V gene (reference sequence). CDR3 size: 14 residues. The V end was cut by 2 bases, the J end by 7 bases, with 11 bases between.

This chain connects TRBV14 to TRBJ2-1; D is perhaps TRBD2 (6 bases). The length of the CDR3 is 15 residues. Germline V lookup: CDR1 SGHDN, CDR2 FVKESK. V dropped 2 bases and J dropped 9 bases, with 17 bases sitting between them. CDR3 in DNA: TGTGCCAGCAGCCAATCCCGGGACTTTGCTGGTGAGCAGTTCTTC. Translation: CASSQSRDFAGEQFF.

V is TRBV7-7 and J is TRBJ1-4; D is possibly TRBD1 (6 bases). Deletions cut 1 base from V and 7 bases from J, with 7 bases between. The germline CDR1 and CDR2 sequences are SSHAT and FNYEAQ (reference sequence). The length of the CDR3 is 13 residues. CDR3 coding DNA: TGTGCCAGCAGCTTAGAACAGGGTGAAAAACTGTTTTTT. Its translation: CASSLEQGEKLFF.

The chain couples TRBV7-2 to TRBJ2-7; D may be TRBD1 (6 bases). CDR3 length: 15 amino acids. The germline V gene encodes CDR1 SGHTA and CDR2 FQGNSA. The V end was cut by 1 base, the J end by 2 bases, with 12 bases between. CDR3: CASSLDWTATYEQYF. DNA for the CDR3: TGTGCCAGCAGCTTAGATTGGACAGCTACCTACGAGCAGTACTTC.

CDR3 sequence reads: CASSQGSQETQYF. The CDR3 DNA follows: TGTGCCAGCTCACAAGGCTCCCAAGAGACCCAGTACTTC. The genes are TRBV18 and TRBJ2-5; D gene uncertain. The V end lost 4 bases, the J end lost 1 base, and 7 bases lay between the germline ends. Germline V CDR1 and CDR2: KGHSH, LQKENI. The length of the CDR3 is 13 residues.

The chain uses TRBV2 and TRBJ2-3; D possibly corresponds to TRBD1 (6 bases). The CDR3 extends over 15 amino acids. Trimming stripped 6 bases from V and 2 bases from J, with 15 bases between. Germline-derived CDR1 and CDR2 are SNHLY and FYNNEI. CDR3 DNA: TGTGCCAGCAGATTGGACAGTTACTACACAGATACGCAGTATTTT. Its translation is CASRLDSYYTDTQYF. The complete variable domain, with remaining parts taken from reference TRBV2 and TRBJ2-3, reads EPEVTQTPSHQVTQMGQEVILRCVPISNHLYFYWYRQILGQKVEFLVSFYNNEISEKSEIFDDQFSVERPDGSNFTLKIRSTKLEDSAMYFCASRLDSYYTDTQYFGPGTRLTVL.

This clone has a single count. CDR3 sequence reads: CASSLVHGGWNEQFF. CDR3 bases: TGTGCCAGCAGCTTAGTTCACGGAGGATGGAATGAGCAGTTCTTC. The chain links TRBV11-2 to TRBJ2-1, with D tentatively TRBD2 (5 bases). The CDR3 covers 15 residues. CDR1 and CDR2 (germline): SGHAT, FQNNGV. The V gene lost 1 base and the J gene lost 7 bases, with 14 bases spanning the gap.

This chain uses TRBV5-6 with TRBJ1-3; D unclear. The CDR3 sequence is 18 residues long. The V gene's germline CDR1 is SGHDT and CDR2 YYEEEE. With 4 bases removed from V and 0 bases from J, the gap between germline ends came to 20 bases. This CDR3 reads CASSPSALSYTSGNTIYF. The CDR3 DNA reads as TGTGCCAGCAGCCCTTCGGCCCTTTCTTACACCTCTGGAAACACCATATATTTT.

The chain recombines TRBV3-1 (or the pseudogene TRBV3-2) with TRBJ1-1; D uncertain. Germline values: CDR1 LGHDT, CDR2 YNNKEL (reference sequence). The CDR3 runs 14 residues. V was trimmed by 5 bases and J by 1 base, leaving 11 bases between them. The CDR3 spells CASSSASRNTEAFF. In DNA, the CDR3 is TGTGCCAGCAGCTCAGCCAGCCGGAACACTGAAGCTTTCTTT.

The CDR3 bases are TGTGCCAGCGGCCCGGACAGGGGGGTTGAAGCTTTCTTT. Amino acid sequence: CASGPDRGVEAFF. The chain combines TRBV6-6 with TRBJ1-1; 10 bases agree with TRBD1. The CDR3 covers 13 residues. Germline loops: CDR1 MNHNY, CDR2 SVGAGI (reference sequence). The trim removed 8 bases at V and 7 bases at J, leaving 7 bases unmatched.

V is TRBV3-1 (or the pseudogene TRBV3-2) and J is TRBJ2-3; TRBD1 aligns across 8 bases. Unmatched junction bases numbered 7, after V lost 4 bases and J lost 4 bases. The CDR3 contains 15 residues. CDR1 and CDR2 (germline): LGHDT, YNNKEL (reference sequence). The CDR3 sequence: CASSRGQGAADTQYF. The CDR3 coding sequence is TGTGCCAGCAGCCGGGGGCAGGGGGCTGCAGATACGCAGTATTTT.

V and J are TRBV2 and TRBJ2-1, with 15 bases identical to TRBD2. This CDR3 has 17 amino acids. V trimming: 5 bases; J trimming: 0 bases; junction bases outside the gene matches: 2. CDR1 and CDR2 from the germline V gene are SNHLY and FYNNEI. In DNA, the CDR3 is TGTGCCAGCAGTAGGGGACTAGCGGGGGGCTCCTACAATGAGCAGTTCTTC. Amino acid sequence: CASSRGLAGGSYNEQFF.

The V gene is TRBV27, the J gene TRBJ2-7; a weak D match, TRBD2 (6 bases). This CDR3 contains 13 residues. Germline-derived CDR1 and CDR2 are MNHEY and SMNVEV (reference sequence). V lost 5 bases and J lost 1, with 9 bases in between. The CDR3 nucleotides are TGTGCCAGCAGTCCAGGACTATCCTACGAGCAGTACTTC. Translation gives CASSPGLSYEQYF.

V usage is TRBV7-9 and J usage is TRBJ2-7, with no clear D. The CDR3 contains 14 residues. V lost 6 bases and J 0 bases, leaving 12 bases between the germline ends. The germline V gene has CDR1 SEHNR and CDR2 FQNEAQ (reference sequence). CDR3 sequence: CASSSPLSSYEQYF. The CDR3 DNA reads TGTGCCAGCAGTTCCCCACTTAGCTCCTACGAGCAGTACTTC.

V usage is TRBV19 and J usage is TRBJ2-5; D gene uncertain. Germline V gene lookup returns CDR1 LNHDA and CDR2 SQIVND (reference sequence). V was cut by 8 bases and J by 8 bases, with 15 bases left in between. The length of the CDR3 is 12 residues. CDR3 nucleotides: TGTGCCAGTGGGAATTCTGTGGGTACCCAGTACTTC. This translates into CASGNSVGTQYF.

The rearrangement links TRBV6-5 to TRBJ2-2; D unclear. The CDR3 sequence is 16 residues long. V was trimmed by 4 bases and J by 4 bases, leaving 16 bases between them. The germline V gene has CDR1 MNHEY and CDR2 SVGAGI. The CDR3 loop reads CASSLTLDSVTGELFF. CDR3 DNA: TGTGCCAGCAGTTTAACTTTAGATTCGGTCACCGGGGAGCTGTTTTTT.

This clone was recorded a few times. This chain joins TRBV5-1 and TRBJ2-7; D is unclear. CDR3 length: 14 residues. V lost 2 bases, J lost 0 bases, and 9 bases lay in between. The germline V gene has CDR1 SGHRS and CDR2 YFSETQ. As DNA, the CDR3 is TGCGCCAGCAGCTTAAGGCCCCTCTCCTACGAGCAGTACTTC. It specifies CASSLRPLSYEQYF.

There are a few counts of this clone. This sequence joins TRBV7-9 and TRBJ2-1; 11 nucleotides line up with TRBD2. J gave up 5 bases and V 6 bases, and 6 bases lay outside the gene matches. This CDR3 has 15 residues. The germline V gene has CDR1 SEHNR and CDR2 FQNEAQ (reference sequence). In nucleotides, the CDR3 is TGTGCCAGCAGGCATAGCGGGAGGGCCGACAATGAGCAGTTCTTC. Translation gives CASRHSGRADNEQFF.

The sample holds one count of this clone. V gene TRBV5-6 combines with J gene TRBJ2-7; 7 bases agree with TRBD2. CDR1 and CDR2 from the germline V gene are SGHDT and YYEEEE. Unmatched junction bases numbered 6, after V lost 2 bases and J lost 7 bases. This CDR3 is 13 amino acids long. CDR3 in amino acids: CASSFGMGGEQYF. The CDR3 coding sequence is TGTGCCAGCAGCTTCGGTATGGGAGGGGAGCAGTACTTC. The whole variable domain, filled in from reference TRBV5-6 and TRBJ2-7, reads DAGVTQSPTHLIKTRGQQVTLRCSPKSGHDTVSWYQQALGQGPQFIFQYYEEEERQRGNFPDRFSGHQFPNYSSELNVNALLLGDSALYLCASSFGMGGEQYFGPGTRLTVT.